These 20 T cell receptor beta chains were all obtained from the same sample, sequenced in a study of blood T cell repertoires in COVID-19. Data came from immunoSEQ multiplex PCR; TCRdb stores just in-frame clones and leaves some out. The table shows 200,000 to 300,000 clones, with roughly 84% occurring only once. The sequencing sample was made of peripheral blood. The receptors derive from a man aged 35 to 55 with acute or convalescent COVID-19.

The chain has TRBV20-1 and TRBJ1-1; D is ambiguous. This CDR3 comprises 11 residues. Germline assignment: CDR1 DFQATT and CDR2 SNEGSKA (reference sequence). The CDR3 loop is CRVDVNTEAFF. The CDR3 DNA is TGCCGGGTAGATGTGAACACTGAAGCTTTCTTT.

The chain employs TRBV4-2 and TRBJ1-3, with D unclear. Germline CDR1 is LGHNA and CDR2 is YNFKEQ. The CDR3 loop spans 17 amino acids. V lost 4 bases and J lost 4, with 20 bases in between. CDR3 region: CASSPARRGDSGNTIYF. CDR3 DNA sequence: TGTGCCAGCAGCCCCGCCCGTCGGGGAGATTCGGGAAACACCATATATTTT.

The CDR3 spells CASSQGFLTDTQYF. In DNA form, the CDR3 reads TGCGCCAGCAGCCAGGGGTTCCTCACAGATACGCAGTATTTT. The gene calls are TRBV5-1 and TRBJ2-3; tentative D call: TRBD1 (6 bases). The germline V gene has CDR1 SGHRS and CDR2 YFSETQ. V was shortened by 4 bases and J by 2 bases, with 11 bases between the two germline ends. This CDR3 spans 14 amino acids. The variable domain in full, completed from reference TRBV5-1 and TRBJ2-3, reads KAGVTQTPRYLIKTRGQQVTLSCSPISGHRSVSWYQQTPGQGLQFLFEYFSETQRNKGNFPGRFSGRQFSNSRSEMNVSTLELGDSALYLCASSQGFLTDTQYFGPGTRLTVL.

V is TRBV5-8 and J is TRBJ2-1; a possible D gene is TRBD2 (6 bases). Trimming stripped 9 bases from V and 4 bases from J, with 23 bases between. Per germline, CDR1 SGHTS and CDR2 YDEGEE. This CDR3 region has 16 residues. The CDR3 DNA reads TGTGCCACCGTCGATCCTGTAAACGGGGGATACAATGAGCAGTTCTTC. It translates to CATVDPVNGGYNEQFF.

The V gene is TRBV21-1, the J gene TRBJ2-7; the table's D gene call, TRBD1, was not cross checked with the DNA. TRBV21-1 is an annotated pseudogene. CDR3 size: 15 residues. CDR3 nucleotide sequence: TGTGCCAGCAGCAAAGCGGGGCAGGATCCCTACGAGCAGTACTTC. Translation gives CASSKAGQDPYEQYF.

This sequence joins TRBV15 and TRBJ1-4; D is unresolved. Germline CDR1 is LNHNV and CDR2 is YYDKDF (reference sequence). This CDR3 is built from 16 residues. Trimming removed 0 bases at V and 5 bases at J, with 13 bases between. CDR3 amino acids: CATSREGPSRNEKLFF. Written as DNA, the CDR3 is TGTGCCACCAGCAGAGAAGGCCCCTCTAGGAATGAAAAACTGTTTTTT.

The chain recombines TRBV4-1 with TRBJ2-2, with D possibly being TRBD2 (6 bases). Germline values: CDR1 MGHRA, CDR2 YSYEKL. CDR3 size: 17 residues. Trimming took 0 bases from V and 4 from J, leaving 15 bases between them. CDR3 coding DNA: TGCGCCAGCAGCCAAGATCAATGGCAGGGAGGCACCGGGGAGCTGTTTTTT. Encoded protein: CASSQDQWQGGTGELFF.

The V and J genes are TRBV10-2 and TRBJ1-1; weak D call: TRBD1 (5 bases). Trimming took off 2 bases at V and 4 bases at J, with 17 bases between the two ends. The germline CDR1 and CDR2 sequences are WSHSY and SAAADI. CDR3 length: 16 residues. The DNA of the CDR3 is TGCGCCAGCAGTGAGGGCAGGGCCACCAGTATCACTGAAGCTTTCTTT. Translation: CASSEGRATSITEAFF.

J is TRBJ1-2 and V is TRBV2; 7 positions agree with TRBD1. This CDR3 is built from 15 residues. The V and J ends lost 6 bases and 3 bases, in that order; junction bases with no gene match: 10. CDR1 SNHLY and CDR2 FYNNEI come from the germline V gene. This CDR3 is CASSTGTDLHYGYTF. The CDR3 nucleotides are TGTGCCAGCAGCACCGGGACAGATCTACACTATGGCTACACCTTC.

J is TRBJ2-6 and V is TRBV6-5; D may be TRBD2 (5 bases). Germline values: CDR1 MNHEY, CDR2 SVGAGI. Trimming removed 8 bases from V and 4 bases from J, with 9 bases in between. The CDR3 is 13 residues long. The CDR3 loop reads CASWRVGANVLTF. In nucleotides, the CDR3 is TGTGCCAGCTGGCGGGTGGGGGCCAACGTCCTGACTTTC.

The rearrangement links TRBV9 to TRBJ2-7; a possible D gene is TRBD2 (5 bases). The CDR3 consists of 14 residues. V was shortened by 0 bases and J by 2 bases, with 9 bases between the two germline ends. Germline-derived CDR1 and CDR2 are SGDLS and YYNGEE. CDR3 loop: CASSVGMGAYEQYF. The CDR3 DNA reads TGTGCCAGCAGCGTAGGAATGGGAGCCTACGAGCAGTACTTC. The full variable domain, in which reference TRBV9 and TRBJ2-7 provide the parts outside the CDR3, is DSGVTQTPKHLITATGQRVTLRCSPRSGDLSVYWYQQSLDQGLQFLIQYYNGEERAKGNILERFSAQQFPDLHSELNLSSLELGDSALYFCASSVGMGAYEQYFGPGTRLTVT.

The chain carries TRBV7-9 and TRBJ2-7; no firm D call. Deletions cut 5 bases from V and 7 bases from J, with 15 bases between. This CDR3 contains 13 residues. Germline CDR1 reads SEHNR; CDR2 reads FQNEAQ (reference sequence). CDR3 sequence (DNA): TGTGCCAGCAGCGCCTGGCCGAGGTCGGAGCAGTACTTC. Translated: CASSAWPRSEQYF.

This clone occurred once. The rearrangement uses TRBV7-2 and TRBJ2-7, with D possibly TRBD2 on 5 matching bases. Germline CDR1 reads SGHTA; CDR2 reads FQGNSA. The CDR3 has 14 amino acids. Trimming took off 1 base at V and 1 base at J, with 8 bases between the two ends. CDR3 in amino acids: CASSLDPGSYEQYF. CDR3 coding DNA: TGTGCCAGCAGCTTAGATCCGGGATCCTACGAGCAGTACTTC.

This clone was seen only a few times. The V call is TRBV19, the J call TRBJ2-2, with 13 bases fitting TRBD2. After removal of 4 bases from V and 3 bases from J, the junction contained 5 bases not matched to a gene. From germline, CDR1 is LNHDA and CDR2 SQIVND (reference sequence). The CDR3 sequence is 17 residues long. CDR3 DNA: TGTGCCAGTAGTACATGGACTAGCGGGAGTGACACCGGGGAGCTGTTTTTT. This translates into CASSTWTSGSDTGELFF.

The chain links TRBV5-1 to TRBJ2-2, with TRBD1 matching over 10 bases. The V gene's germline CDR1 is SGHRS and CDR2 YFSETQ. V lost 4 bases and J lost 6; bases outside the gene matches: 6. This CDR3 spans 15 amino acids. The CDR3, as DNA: TGCGCCAGCAGCAGCGGGACAGGGGAACCCGGGGAGCTGTTTTTT. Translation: CASSSGTGEPGELFF.

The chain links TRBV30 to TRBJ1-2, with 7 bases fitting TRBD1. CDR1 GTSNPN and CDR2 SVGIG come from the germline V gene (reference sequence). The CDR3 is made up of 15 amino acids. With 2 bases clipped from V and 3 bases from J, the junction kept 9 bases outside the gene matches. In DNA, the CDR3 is TGTGCCTGGAGTCTTGGACAGGAGGTCGACTATGGCTACACCTTC. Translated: CAWSLGQEVDYGYTF.

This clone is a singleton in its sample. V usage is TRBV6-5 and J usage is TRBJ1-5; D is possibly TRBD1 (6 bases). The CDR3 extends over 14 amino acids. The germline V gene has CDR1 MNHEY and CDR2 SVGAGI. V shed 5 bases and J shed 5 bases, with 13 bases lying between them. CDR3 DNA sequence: TGTGCCAGCAGTCTCGGACAGTCCGATCAGCCCCAGCATTTT. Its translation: CASSLGQSDQPQHF.

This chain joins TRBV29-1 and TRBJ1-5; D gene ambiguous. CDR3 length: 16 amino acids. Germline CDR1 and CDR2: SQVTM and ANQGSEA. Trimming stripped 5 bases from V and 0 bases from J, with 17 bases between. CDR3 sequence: CSVSGGREDSNQPQHF. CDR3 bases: TGCAGCGTTTCTGGAGGGAGAGAAGATAGCAATCAGCCCCAGCATTTT. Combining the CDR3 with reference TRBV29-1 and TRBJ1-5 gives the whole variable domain SAVISQKPSRDICQRGTSLTIQCQVDSQVTMMFWYRQQPGQSLTLIATANQGSEATYESGFVIDKFPISRPNLTFSTLTVSNMSPEDSSIYLCSVSGGREDSNQPQHFGDGTRLSIL.

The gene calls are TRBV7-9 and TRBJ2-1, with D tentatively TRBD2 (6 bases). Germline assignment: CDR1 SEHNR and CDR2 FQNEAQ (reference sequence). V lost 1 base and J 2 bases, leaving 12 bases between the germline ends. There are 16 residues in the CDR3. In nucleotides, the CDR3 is TGTGCCAGCAGCTTAGGTCCGGGACTTGCCTACAATGAGCAGTTCTTC. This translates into CASSLGPGLAYNEQFF.

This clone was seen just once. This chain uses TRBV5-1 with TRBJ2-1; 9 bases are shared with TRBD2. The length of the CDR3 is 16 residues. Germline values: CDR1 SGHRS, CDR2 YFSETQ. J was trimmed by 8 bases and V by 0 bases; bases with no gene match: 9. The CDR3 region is CASSLAELAGLDEQFF. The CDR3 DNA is TGCGCCAGCAGCTTGGCCGAACTAGCGGGTTTGGATGAGCAGTTCTTC.